This TCR beta chain was recorded in a study of CD8 T cells in ankylosing spondylitis. TCRdb itself ran the 5' RACE reads through MiXCR, one entry per CDR3 protein. The top ten clones hold about 5% of a sample with around 210,000 distinct CDR3 sequences, roughly 8% of them seen once. Points from the study as a whole: A TCR beta motif of fewer than ten highly homologous variants seemed to mark ankylosing spondylitis blood. In the blood and synovial fluid of reactive arthritis, some motif variants had been previously reported.

V lost 4 bases, J lost 5 bases, and 10 bases lay in between. The germline CDR1 and CDR2 sequences are SGHNT and YYREEE (reference sequence). The CDR3 totals 12 residues. A word on this clonotype: Its antigen remains unknown.

The chain is built from TRBV5-4 and TRBJ2-7; perhaps TRBD2 as D (5 bases). This sequence was found in a female donor with ankylosing spondylitis or in good health (not recorded which). The specimen sequenced was blood, either unsorted or a sorted T cell fraction (not recorded which). The CDR3 region has the DNA TGTGCCAGCAGCCGGACTTATGACGAGCAGTACTTC. It is translated as CASSRTYDEQYF.